The 19 T cell receptor beta chains in this list originate from one sample, sequenced in a study of spatial heterogeneity in lung cancer. The study's findings and limits: It was found that expanded intratumoral alpha and beta TCR counts tracked tumor mutation counts.

One entry per CDR3 protein, called by TCRdb with MiXCR from the 5' RACE reads. The table includes roughly 28,000 distinct CDR3 sequences, approximately 7% detected once. Their antigens are not known. Time point in this sample: sample taken at primary tumor resection. The material sequenced was lung tumor tissue, taken at surgery. All receptors come from a male donor with early-stage non-small cell lung cancer.

The table lists this clonotype with many counts. A junction boundary mismatches the germline segment, possibly from a read error. The J gene is TRBJ2-3, the V gene TRBV2, with a possible D match to TRBD1 (5 bases). The CDR3 contains 14 residues. CDR1 SNHLY and CDR2 FYNNEI come from the germline V gene. Here the CDR3 reads CACSERGRADTQYF. In DNA form, the CDR3 reads TGTGCCTGCAGTGAAAGGGGAAGGGCAGATACGCAGTATTTT.

There are many counts of this clonotype. In nucleotides, the CDR3 is TGTGCCAGCATCCCCGAGCGGGGGGGCATTCGGAATGAGCAGTTCTTC. This encodes CASIPERGGIRNEQFF. The chain recombines TRBV6-2 or TRBV6-3 with TRBJ2-1; TRBD2 matches at 10 bases. The CDR3 totals 16 residues. Germline V CDR1 and CDR2: MNHEY, SVGEGT. The V and J ends lost 7 bases and 7 bases, in that order; junction bases with no gene match: 13.

This clonotype came up many times. The gene calls are TRBV7-2 and TRBJ1-2, with D unresolved. V dropped 6 bases and J dropped 3 bases, with 5 bases sitting between them. The CDR3 spans 11 residues. In germline, CDR1 is SGHTA, CDR2 FQGNSA. The chain's CDR3 is CASSFYYGYTF. In nucleotides, the CDR3 is TGTGCCAGCAGTTTCTACTATGGCTACACCTTC.

This clonotype has ten or more counts. The genes are TRBV19 and TRBJ2-1; 7 bases match TRBD2. The CDR3 loop spans 16 amino acids. The germline V gene has CDR1 LNHDA and CDR2 SQIVND (reference sequence). V gave up 5 bases and J gave up 8 bases; unmatched junction bases: 15. The CDR3 DNA reads as TGTGCCAGTAGTCCGAGGAGTGGACTAGGACCCGATGAGCAGTTCTTC. As protein: CASSPRSGLGPDEQFF. The full variable domain, with the rest looked up from reference TRBV19 and TRBJ2-1, is DGGITQSPKYLFRKEGQNVTLSCEQNLNHDAMYWYRQDPGQGLRLIYYSQIVNDFQKGDIAEGYSVSREKKESFPLTVTSAQKNPTAFYLCASSPRSGLGPDEQFFGPGTRLTVL.

This clonotype has just a few counts. The chain is built from TRBV19 and TRBJ2-7; a weak D match, TRBD1 (6 bases). Germline V gene sequence: CDR1 LNHDA, CDR2 SQIVND (reference sequence). V lost 4 bases to trimming and J lost 3 bases, with 13 bases between them. CDR3 length: 14 amino acids. CDR3 coding DNA: TGTGCCAGTAGTACCCAGGGGTTTGGCTACGAGCAGTACTTC. Amino acids: CASSTQGFGYEQYF.

The genes are TRBV12-3 or TRBV12-4 and TRBJ1-6; D ambiguous. CDR3 size: 17 residues. Trimming pared 2 bases from V and 2 bases from J, leaving 13 bases between. The CDR3 protein is CASSLWTGEAYNSPLHF. Written as DNA, the CDR3 is TGTGCCAGCAGTTTATGGACCGGGGAAGCCTATAATTCACCCCTCCACTTT.

This clonotype appeared many times. This chain joins TRBV7-8 and TRBJ2-7; D unclear. Trimming took off 3 bases at V and 4 bases at J, with 4 bases between the two ends. Germline values: CDR1 SGHVS, CDR2 FQNEAQ. The CDR3 runs to 11 residues. The CDR3 DNA is TGTGCCAGCAGCTTCGAATACGAGCAGTACTTC. Translation gives CASSFEYEQYF.

This clonotype was seen many times. This chain uses TRBV10-3 with TRBJ1-1; weak D call: TRBD1 (5 bases). V lost 9 bases and J lost 0, with 11 bases in between. Germline CDR1 reads ENHRY; CDR2 reads SYGVKD. CDR3 length equals 13 residues. The CDR3 region has the DNA TGTGCCATGGCGGGACTTTTGAACACTGAAGCTTTCTTT. The encoded protein is CAMAGLLNTEAFF.

This clonotype was picked up many times. This sequence joins TRBV4-2 and TRBJ2-1, with 8 bases aligning to TRBD1. Germline CDR1 LGHNA, CDR2 YNFKEQ. Germline trimming cut 1 base from V and 5 bases from J; bases unmatched to any gene: 10. The CDR3 extends over 17 amino acids. Written as DNA, the CDR3 is TGTGCCAGCAGCCAAGCAGGTGACAGGGGCTATCACAATGAGCAGTTCTTC. It yields the protein CASSQAGDRGYHNEQFF.

There are many counts of this clonotype. The CDR3 DNA reads as TGCAGTGCTAGACGGTCCACAACCAACAATGAGCAGTTCTTC. Amino acids: CSARRSTTNNEQFF. The rearrangement links TRBV20-1 to TRBJ2-1; D uncertain. The CDR3 consists of 14 residues. CDR1 and CDR2 (germline): DFQATT, SNEGSKA (reference sequence). V lost 2 bases to trimming and J lost 5 bases, with 13 bases between them.

In this sample, this clonotype turned up many times. The junction differs from germline at one of its ends, possibly a read error. The genes are TRBV5-1 and TRBJ2-2; D ambiguous. The CDR3 has 12 residues. The V gene's germline CDR1 is SGHRS and CDR2 YFSETQ. The chain's CDR3 is CASSLGTEELFF. DNA for the CDR3: TGCGCCAGCAGCTTGGGCACCGAGGAGCTGTTTTTT.

This clonotype was seen at least ten times. The genes are TRBV5-1 and TRBJ1-6; D perhaps matches TRBD1 (6 bases). This CDR3 has 17 residues. Deletions cut 0 bases from V and 8 bases from J, with 18 bases between. Germline V CDR1 and CDR2: SGHRS, YFSETQ. The CDR3 nucleotides read TGCGCCAGCAGCTTGGCACCACAGGGAAATAAGGATTCACCCCTCCACTTT. Protein product: CASSLAPQGNKDSPLHF.

This clonotype was counted ten times or more. The chain combines TRBV6-2 or TRBV6-3 with TRBJ2-3, with 8 bases lining up with TRBD2. J lost 4 bases, V lost 4 bases, and 4 bases had no gene match. The CDR3 sequence is 14 residues long. The germline CDR1 and CDR2 sequences are MNHEY and SVGEGT. The CDR3 DNA sequence: TGTGCCAGCAGTTCCGGGACTAGTGCAGATACGCAGTATTTT. Its translation: CASSSGTSADTQYF.

The CDR3 DNA reads as TGTGCCAGCAGTTTCGGGTTATACGAGCAGTACTTC. As protein: CASSFGLYEQYF. The chain couples TRBV28 to TRBJ2-7; no definite D call. Between the trimmed V and J ends, which lost 3 bases and 4 bases, there was a span of 7 bases. From germline, CDR1 is MDHEN and CDR2 SYDVKM. The CDR3 consists of 12 residues.

The rearrangement joins TRBV2 to TRBJ1-1; TRBD1 matches at 7 bases. Germline values: CDR1 SNHLY, CDR2 FYNNEI. After removal of 4 bases from V and 0 bases from J, the junction contained 2 bases not matched to a gene. The CDR3 runs 14 residues. The CDR3, as DNA: TGTGCCAGCAGTGGCGGGACAGTGAACACTGAAGCTTTCTTT. Translated, it gives CASSGGTVNTEAFF.

This clonotype was recorded at least ten times. The chain uses TRBV7-9 and TRBJ2-2; 11 nucleotides agree with TRBD2. The V gene's germline CDR1 is SEHNR and CDR2 FQNEAQ (reference sequence). This CDR3 contains 14 residues. Trimming removed 7 bases from V and 7 bases from J; junction bases left unmatched: 5. The CDR3 sequence is CASKPGLAVGELFF. The CDR3 DNA follows: TGTGCCAGCAAGCCGGGACTAGCGGTCGGGGAGCTGTTTTTT.

This clonotype was found many times. The chain recombines TRBV6-2 or TRBV6-3 with TRBJ1-2; TRBD1 matches 7 bases. Unmatched junction bases numbered 5, after V lost 6 bases and J lost 4 bases. The CDR3 contains 13 residues. The V gene's germline CDR1 is MNHEY and CDR2 SVGEGT. The CDR3 DNA follows: TGTGCCAGCAGCACCGACAGGGTCTATGGCTACACCTTC. Translating it yields CASSTDRVYGYTF.

This clonotype was seen many times. The chain is built from TRBV4-2 and TRBJ2-1, with D perhaps TRBD2 (5 bases). CDR3 length: 15 amino acids. V lost 3 bases and J lost 8, with 17 bases in between. CDR1 and CDR2 (germline): LGHNA, YNFKEQ. This CDR3 is CASSHVGKGSYEQFF. CDR3 bases: TGTGCCAGCAGCCATGTCGGGAAGGGTAGCTATGAGCAGTTCTTC.

The chain recombines TRBV27 with TRBJ1-6; unclear D gene. CDR1 MNHEY and CDR2 SMNVEV come from the germline V gene (reference sequence). This CDR3 is built from 15 residues. The V end lost 6 bases, the J end lost 6 bases, and 15 bases lay between the germline ends. This CDR3 is CASRGGRNFNSPLHF. CDR3 sequence (DNA): TGTGCCAGCAGGGGAGGACGGAACTTTAATTCACCCCTCCACTTT.